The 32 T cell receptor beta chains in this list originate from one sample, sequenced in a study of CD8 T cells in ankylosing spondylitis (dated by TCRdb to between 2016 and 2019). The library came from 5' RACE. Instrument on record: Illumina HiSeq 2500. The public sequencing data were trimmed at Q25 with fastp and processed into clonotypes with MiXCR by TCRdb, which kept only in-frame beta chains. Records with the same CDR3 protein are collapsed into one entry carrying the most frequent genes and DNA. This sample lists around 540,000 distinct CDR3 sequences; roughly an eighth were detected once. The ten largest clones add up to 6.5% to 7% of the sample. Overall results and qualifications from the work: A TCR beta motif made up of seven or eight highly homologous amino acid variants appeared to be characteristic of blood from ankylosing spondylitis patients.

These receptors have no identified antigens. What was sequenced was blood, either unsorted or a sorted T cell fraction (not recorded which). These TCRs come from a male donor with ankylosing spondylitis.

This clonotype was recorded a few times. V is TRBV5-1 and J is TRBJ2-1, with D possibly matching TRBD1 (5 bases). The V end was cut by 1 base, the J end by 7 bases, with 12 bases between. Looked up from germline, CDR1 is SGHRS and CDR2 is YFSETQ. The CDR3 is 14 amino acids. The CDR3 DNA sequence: TGCGCCAGCAGCTTGCGGCAGGGAAGGAATGAGCAGTTCTTC. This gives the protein CASSLRQGRNEQFF.

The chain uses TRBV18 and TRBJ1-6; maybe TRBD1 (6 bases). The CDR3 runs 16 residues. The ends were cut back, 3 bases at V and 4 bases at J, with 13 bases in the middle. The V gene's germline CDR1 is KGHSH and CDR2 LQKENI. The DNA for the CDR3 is TGTGCCAGCTCACCTGGAGGGGGGCCATATAATTCACCCCTCCACTTT. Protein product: CASSPGGGPYNSPLHF.

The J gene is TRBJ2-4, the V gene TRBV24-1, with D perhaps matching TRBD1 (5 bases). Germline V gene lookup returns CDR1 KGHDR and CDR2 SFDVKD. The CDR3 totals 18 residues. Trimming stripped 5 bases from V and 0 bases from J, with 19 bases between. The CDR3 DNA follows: TGTGCCACCAGTGTTTGGTTCAGGGCAACCCTAGCCAAAAACATTCAGTACTTC. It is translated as CATSVWFRATLAKNIQYF.

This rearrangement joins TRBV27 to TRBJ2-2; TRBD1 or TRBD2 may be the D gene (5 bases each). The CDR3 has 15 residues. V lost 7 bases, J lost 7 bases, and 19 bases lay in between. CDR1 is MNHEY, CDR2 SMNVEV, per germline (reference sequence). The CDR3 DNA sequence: TGTGCCAGCACCATCTGGGGGACCCAAGGCGGGGAGCTGTTTTTT. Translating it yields CASTIWGTQGGELFF.

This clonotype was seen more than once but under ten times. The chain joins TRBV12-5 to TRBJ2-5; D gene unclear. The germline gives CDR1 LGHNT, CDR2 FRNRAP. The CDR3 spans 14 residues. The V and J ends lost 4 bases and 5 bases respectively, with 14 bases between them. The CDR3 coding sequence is TGTGCTAGTGGTTCTACGATGGGCCGGGAGACCCAGTACTTC. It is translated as CASGSTMGRETQYF.

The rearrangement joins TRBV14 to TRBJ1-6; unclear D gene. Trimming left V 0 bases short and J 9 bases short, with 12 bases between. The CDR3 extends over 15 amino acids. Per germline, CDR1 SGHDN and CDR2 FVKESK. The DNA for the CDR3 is TGTGCCAGCAGCCAAGATGGGAACAGCGGTTCACCCCTCCACTTT. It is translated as CASSQDGNSGSPLHF.

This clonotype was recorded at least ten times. DNA of the CDR3: TGCGCCAGCAGAGGCGATACAGGGGGCAATGAGCAGTTCTTC. It specifies CASRGDTGGNEQFF. V usage is TRBV5-1 and J usage is TRBJ2-1, with 8 bases matching TRBD1. The CDR3 is 14 residues long. Germline trimming cut 5 bases from V and 6 bases from J; bases unmatched to any gene: 7. Germline V lookup: CDR1 SGHRS, CDR2 YFSETQ.

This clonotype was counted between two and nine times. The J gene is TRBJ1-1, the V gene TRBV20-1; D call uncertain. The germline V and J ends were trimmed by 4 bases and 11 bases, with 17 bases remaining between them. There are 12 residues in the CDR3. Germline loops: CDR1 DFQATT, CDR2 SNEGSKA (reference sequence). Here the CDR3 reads CSAMYDSSEAFF. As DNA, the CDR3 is TGCAGTGCTATGTACGATTCCAGTGAGGCTTTCTTT.

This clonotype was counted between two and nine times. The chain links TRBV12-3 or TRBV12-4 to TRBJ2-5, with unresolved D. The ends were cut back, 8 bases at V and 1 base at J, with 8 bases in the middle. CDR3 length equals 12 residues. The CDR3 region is CASGPVQETQYF. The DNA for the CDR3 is TGTGCCAGCGGACCAGTCCAAGAGACCCAGTACTTC.

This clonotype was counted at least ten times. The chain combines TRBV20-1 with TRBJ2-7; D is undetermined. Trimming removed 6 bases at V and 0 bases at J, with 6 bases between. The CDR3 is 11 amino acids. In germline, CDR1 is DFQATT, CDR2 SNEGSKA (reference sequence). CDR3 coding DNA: TGCAGTGCCTCTCCCTCCTACGAGCAGTACTTC. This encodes CSASPSYEQYF.

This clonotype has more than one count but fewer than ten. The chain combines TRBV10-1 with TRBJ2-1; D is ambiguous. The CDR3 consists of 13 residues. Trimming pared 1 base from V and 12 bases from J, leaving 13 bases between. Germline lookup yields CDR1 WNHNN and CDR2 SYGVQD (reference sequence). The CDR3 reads CASSELISRRQFF. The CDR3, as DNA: TGCGCCAGCAGTGAGTTGATCTCCCGAAGGCAGTTCTTC.

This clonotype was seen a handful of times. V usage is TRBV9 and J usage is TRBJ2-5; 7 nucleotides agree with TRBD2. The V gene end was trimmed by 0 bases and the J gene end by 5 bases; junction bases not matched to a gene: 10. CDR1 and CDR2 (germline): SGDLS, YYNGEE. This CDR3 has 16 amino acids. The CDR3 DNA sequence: TGTGCCAGCAGCGTAGGTGCCTCGGGAGGCATGGAGACCCAGTACTTC. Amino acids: CASSVGASGGMETQYF.

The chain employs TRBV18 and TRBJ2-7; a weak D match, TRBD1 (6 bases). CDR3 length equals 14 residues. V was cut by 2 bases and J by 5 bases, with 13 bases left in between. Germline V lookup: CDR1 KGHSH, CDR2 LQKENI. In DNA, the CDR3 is TGTGCCAGCTCACCAAAACAGGGCGAAGACGAGCAGTACTTC. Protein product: CASSPKQGEDEQYF.

The CDR3 DNA reads as TGTGCCAGCCGCGGGCGGTCCGCCAATGAGCAGTTCTTC. Translation: CASRGRSANEQFF. The rearrangement links TRBV27 to TRBJ2-1; D may be TRBD2 (5 bases). The CDR3 has 13 residues. V was shortened by 8 bases and J by 6 bases, with 14 bases between the two germline ends. Germline lookup yields CDR1 MNHEY and CDR2 SMNVEV (reference sequence).

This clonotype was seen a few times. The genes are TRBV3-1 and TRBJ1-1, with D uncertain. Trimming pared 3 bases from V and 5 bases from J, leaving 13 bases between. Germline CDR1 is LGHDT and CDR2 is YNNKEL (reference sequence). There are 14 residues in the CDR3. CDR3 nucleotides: TGTGCCAGCAGCCACCAGACATCGGGGACTGAAGCTTTCTTT. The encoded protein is CASSHQTSGTEAFF.

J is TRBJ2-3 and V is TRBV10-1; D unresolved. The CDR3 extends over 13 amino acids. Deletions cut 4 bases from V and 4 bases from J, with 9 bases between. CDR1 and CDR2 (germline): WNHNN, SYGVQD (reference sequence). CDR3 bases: TGCGCCAGCAGTGTAACGGGTTCAGATACGCAGTATTTT. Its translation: CASSVTGSDTQYF.

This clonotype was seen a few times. The CDR3 spells CASSYSKELGYGELFF. The CDR3 DNA reads TGTGCCAGCAGTTACTCGAAGGAGTTGGGGTACGGGGAGCTGTTTTTT. The chain carries TRBV6-5 and TRBJ2-2; no clear D. The CDR3 extends over 16 amino acids. Trimming pared 0 bases from V and 7 bases from J, leaving 15 bases between. CDR1 is MNHEY and CDR2 is SVGAGI in the germline V gene.

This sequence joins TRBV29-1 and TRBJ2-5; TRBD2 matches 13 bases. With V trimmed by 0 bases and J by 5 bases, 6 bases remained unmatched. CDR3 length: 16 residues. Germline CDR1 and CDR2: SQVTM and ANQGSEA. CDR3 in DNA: TGCAGCGTTGAAGAAATACTAGCGGGAGGGTCCGAGACCCAGTACTTC. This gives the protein CSVEEILAGGSETQYF.

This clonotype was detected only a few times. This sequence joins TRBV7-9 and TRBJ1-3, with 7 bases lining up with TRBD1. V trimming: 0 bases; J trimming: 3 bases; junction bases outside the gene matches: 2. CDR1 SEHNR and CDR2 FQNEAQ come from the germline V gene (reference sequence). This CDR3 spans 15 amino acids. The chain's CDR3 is CASSLAGTVGNTIYF. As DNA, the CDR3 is TGTGCCAGCAGCTTAGCAGGGACAGTTGGAAACACCATATATTTT.

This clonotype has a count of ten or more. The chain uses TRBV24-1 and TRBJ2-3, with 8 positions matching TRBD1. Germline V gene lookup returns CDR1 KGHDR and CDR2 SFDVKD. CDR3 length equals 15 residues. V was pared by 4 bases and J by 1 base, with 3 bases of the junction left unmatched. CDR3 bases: TGTGCCACCAGTGACTGGGGACAGGGCACAGATACGCAGTATTTT. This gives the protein CATSDWGQGTDTQYF.

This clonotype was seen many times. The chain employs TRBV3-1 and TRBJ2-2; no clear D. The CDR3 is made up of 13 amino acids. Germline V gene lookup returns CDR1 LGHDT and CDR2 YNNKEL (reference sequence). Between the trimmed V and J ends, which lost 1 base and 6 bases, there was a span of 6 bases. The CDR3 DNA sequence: TGTGCCAGCAGCCAAGGGATGGCCGGGGAGCTGTTTTTT. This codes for CASSQGMAGELFF.

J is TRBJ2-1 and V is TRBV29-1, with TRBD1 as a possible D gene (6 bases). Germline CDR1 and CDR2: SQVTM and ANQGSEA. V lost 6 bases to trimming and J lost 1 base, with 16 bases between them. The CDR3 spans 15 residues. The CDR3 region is CSVAPTGRSYNEQFF. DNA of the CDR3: TGCAGCGTCGCGCCGACAGGACGTTCCTACAATGAGCAGTTCTTC.

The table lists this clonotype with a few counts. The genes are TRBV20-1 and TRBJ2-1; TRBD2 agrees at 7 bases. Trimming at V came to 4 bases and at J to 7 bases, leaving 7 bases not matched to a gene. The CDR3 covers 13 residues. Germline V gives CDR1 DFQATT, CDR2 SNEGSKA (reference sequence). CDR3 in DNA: TGCAGTGCTACACGGGAGGTAGAGAATGAGCAGTTCTTC. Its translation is CSATREVENEQFF.

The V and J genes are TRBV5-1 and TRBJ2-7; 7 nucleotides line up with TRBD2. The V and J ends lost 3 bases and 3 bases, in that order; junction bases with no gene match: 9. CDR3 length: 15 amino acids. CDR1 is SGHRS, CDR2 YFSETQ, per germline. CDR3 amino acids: CASSWGGKRDYEQYF. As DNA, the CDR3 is TGCGCCAGCAGCTGGGGGGGGAAACGGGACTACGAGCAGTACTTC.

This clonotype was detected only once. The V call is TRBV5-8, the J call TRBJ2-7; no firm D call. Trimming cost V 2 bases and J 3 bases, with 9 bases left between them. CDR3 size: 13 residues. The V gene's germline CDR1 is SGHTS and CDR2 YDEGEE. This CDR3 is CASSFGQIYEQYF. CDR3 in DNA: TGTGCCAGCAGCTTTGGGCAGATCTACGAGCAGTACTTC.

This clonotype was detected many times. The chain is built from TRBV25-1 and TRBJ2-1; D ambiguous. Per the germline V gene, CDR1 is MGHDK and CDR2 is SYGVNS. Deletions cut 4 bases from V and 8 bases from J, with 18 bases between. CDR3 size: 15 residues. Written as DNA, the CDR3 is TGTGCCAGCAGTGGGAGACTTCCGGGCTTGGATGAGCAGTTCTTC. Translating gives CASSGRLPGLDEQFF.

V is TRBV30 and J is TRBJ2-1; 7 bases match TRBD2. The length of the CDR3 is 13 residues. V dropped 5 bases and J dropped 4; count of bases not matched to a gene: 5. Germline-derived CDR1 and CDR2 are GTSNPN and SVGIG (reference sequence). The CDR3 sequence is CAWAPGGYNEQFF. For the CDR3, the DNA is TGTGCCTGGGCCCCGGGGGGATACAATGAGCAGTTCTTC.

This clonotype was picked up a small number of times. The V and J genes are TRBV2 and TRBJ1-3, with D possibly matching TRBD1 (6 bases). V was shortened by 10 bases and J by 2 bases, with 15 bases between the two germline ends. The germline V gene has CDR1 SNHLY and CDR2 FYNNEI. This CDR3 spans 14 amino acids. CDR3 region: CAKGEPRAGNTIYF. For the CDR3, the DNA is TGTGCCAAGGGGGAGCCCCGGGCTGGAAACACCATATATTTT.

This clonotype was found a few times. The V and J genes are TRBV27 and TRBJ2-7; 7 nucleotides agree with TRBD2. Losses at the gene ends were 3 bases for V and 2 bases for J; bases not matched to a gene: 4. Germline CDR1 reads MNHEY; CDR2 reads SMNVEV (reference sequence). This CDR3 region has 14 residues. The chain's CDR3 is CASSFGLAAYEQYF. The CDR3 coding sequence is TGTGCCAGCAGTTTCGGCCTAGCGGCCTACGAGCAGTACTTC.

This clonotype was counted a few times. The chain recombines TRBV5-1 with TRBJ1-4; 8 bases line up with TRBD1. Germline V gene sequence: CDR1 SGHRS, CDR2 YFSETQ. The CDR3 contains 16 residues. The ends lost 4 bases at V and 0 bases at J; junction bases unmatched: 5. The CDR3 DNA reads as TGCGCCAGCAGCCTACAGGGGGACGCAACTAATGAAAAACTGTTTTTT. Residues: CASSLQGDATNEKLFF.

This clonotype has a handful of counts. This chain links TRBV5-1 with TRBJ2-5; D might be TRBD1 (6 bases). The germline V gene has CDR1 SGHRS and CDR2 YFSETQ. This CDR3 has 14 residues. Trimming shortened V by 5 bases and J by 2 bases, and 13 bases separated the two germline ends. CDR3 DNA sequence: TGCGCCAGCAGGTTAGGGACATTACAAGAGACCCAGTACTTC. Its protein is CASRLGTLQETQYF.

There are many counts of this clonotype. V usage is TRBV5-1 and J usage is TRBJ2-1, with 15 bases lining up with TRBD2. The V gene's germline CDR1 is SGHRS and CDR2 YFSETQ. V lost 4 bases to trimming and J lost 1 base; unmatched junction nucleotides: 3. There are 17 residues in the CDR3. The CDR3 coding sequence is TGCGCCAGCAGCCCCGGGACTAGCGGGAGGTCCTACAATGAGCAGTTCTTC. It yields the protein CASSPGTSGRSYNEQFF. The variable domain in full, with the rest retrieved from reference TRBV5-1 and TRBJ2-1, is KAGVTQTPRYLIKTRGQQVTLSCSPISGHRSVSWYQQTPGQGLQFLFEYFSETQRNKGNFPGRFSGRQFSNSRSEMNVSTLELGDSALYLCASSPGTSGRSYNEQFFGPGTRLTVL.